The 28 T cell receptor beta chains in this list originate from one sample, sequenced in a study of cytomegalovirus exposure and HLA in healthy donors. The PCR made use of 60 Vbeta and 13 Jbeta primers. The protocol was immunoSEQ multiplex PCR, while the TCRdb copy is restricted to in-frame clones and leaves out a portion. There are 70,000 to 80,000 clones in the sample, with about 2.9% held by the top ten. The specimen sequenced was PBMCs. These receptors were taken from a man aged 35 to 55 in good health and CMV-seronegative.

This chain links TRBV10-2 with TRBJ2-1, with 11 bases fitting TRBD2. V lost 6 bases, J lost 7 bases, and 8 bases stayed unmatched. CDR3 size: 15 residues. Germline V gene sequence: CDR1 WSHSY, CDR2 SAAADI. In nucleotides, the CDR3 is TGCGCCAGCAGGTCTAGCGGGGGGCGTACGAATGAGCAGTTCTTC. It is translated as CASRSSGGRTNEQFF.

The rearrangement links TRBV30 to TRBJ2-2; TRBD1 matches at 8 bases. The length of the CDR3 is 15 residues. Germline CDR1 and CDR2: GTSNPN and SVGIG (reference sequence). With 5 bases clipped from V and 5 bases from J, the junction kept 10 bases outside the gene matches. The CDR3, as DNA: TGTGCCTGGCAACCGGGACAGGCGATAACCGGGGAGCTGTTTTTT. Protein: CAWQPGQAITGELFF.

The chain joins TRBV11-2 to TRBJ1-1, with TRBD1 matching 8 bases. Germline CDR1 is SGHAT and CDR2 is FQNNGV. The CDR3 is made up of 15 amino acids. Trimming removed 5 bases from V and 1 base from J; junction bases left unmatched: 6. In DNA, the CDR3 is TGTGCCAGCAGCACGCTTGGACAGGGGAACACTGAAGCTTTCTTT. It is translated as CASSTLGQGNTEAFF.

V is TRBV19 and J is TRBJ2-7; 10 nucleotides match TRBD1. CDR3 length equals 15 residues. J gave up 2 bases and V 5 bases, and 6 bases lay outside the gene matches. The germline V gene encodes CDR1 LNHDA and CDR2 SQIVND (reference sequence). Here the CDR3 DNA reads TGTGCCAGTAGTTCCGGGGACAGGGGAACCTACGAGCAGTACTTC. It codes for CASSSGDRGTYEQYF.

The rearrangement links TRBV6-5 to TRBJ2-5; D is uncertain. CDR3 length: 12 residues. Looked up from germline, CDR1 is MNHEY and CDR2 is SVGAGI. The germline V and J ends were trimmed by 6 bases and 4 bases, with 9 bases remaining between them. CDR3 region: CASRRPGETQYF. The CDR3 DNA reads as TGTGCCAGCAGGCGCCCAGGAGAGACCCAGTACTTC.

The rearrangement links TRBV6-6 to TRBJ1-5, with unresolved D. Trimming removed 4 bases at V and 4 bases at J, with 14 bases between. Germline V gene data show CDR1 as MNHNY and CDR2 as SVGAGI (reference sequence). CDR3 size: 15 residues. CDR3 DNA: TGTGCCAGCAGTTCACGGAGTGAGGGAAATCAGCCCCAGCATTTT. This codes for CASSSRSEGNQPQHF.

This chain connects TRBV9 to TRBJ1-1, with TRBD1 matching 11 bases. Germline values: CDR1 SGDLS, CDR2 YYNGEE. The CDR3 is 15 residues long. Trimming at V came to 4 bases and at J to 5 bases, leaving 7 bases not matched to a gene. The CDR3 DNA follows: TGTGCCAGCAGCTCTGGGACAGGGGGAGGGACTGAAGCTTTCTTT. It is translated as CASSSGTGGGTEAFF.

The chain uses TRBV4-1 and TRBJ1-3; 7 nucleotides align to TRBD1. Germline CDR1 is MGHRA and CDR2 is YSYEKL. V lost 6 bases and J lost 0; bases outside the gene matches: 23. The length of the CDR3 is 21 residues. This chain's CDR3 is CASSTPSIRTGGKSSGNTIYF. As DNA, the CDR3 is TGCGCCAGCAGTACCCCTAGTATTAGGACAGGAGGAAAGAGCTCTGGAAACACCATATATTTT.

The chain employs TRBV5-1 and TRBJ2-5; TRBD2 is a possible D gene (6 bases). In germline, CDR1 is SGHRS, CDR2 YFSETQ. The CDR3 sequence is 18 residues long. Trimming left V 3 bases short and J 2 bases short, with 23 bases between. The CDR3 region is CASSWGLLQRSQQETQYF. DNA of the CDR3: TGCGCCAGCAGCTGGGGACTGCTCCAGCGGAGTCAACAAGAGACCCAGTACTTC.

The chain carries TRBV7-9 and TRBJ2-7; 8 nucleotides align to TRBD2. The V gene's germline CDR1 is SEHNR and CDR2 FQNEAQ (reference sequence). V lost 5 bases to trimming and J lost 2 bases; unmatched junction nucleotides: 8. The CDR3 is 15 amino acids. CDR3 sequence (DNA): TGTGCCAGCAGCCCCGGCGGGGGGATTACCTACGAGCAGTACTTC. Translated, it gives CASSPGGGITYEQYF. Together with reference TRBV7-9 and TRBJ2-7, the CDR3 gives the full variable domain: DTGVSQNPRHKITKRGQNVTFRCDPISEHNRLYWYRQTLGQGPEFLTYFQNEAQLEKSRLLSDRFSAERPKGSFSTLEIQRTEQGDSAMYLCASSPGGGITYEQYFGPGTRLTVT.

The chain joins TRBV10-3 to TRBJ1-1; 9 nucleotides match TRBD1. Losses at the gene ends were 10 bases for V and 2 bases for J; bases not matched to a gene: 5. In germline, CDR1 is ENHRY, CDR2 SYGVKD. The CDR3 is 13 residues long. CDR3 amino acids: CATRQGENTEAFF. CDR3 sequence (DNA): TGTGCCACCCGACAGGGGGAAAACACTGAAGCTTTCTTT.

By frequency, this clone registers large. This CDR3 is also generated by other DNA sequences in the sample. The rearrangement joins TRBV6-1 to TRBJ2-2; tentative D call: TRBD1 (5 bases). The V gene lost 4 bases and the J gene lost 2 bases, with 11 bases spanning the gap. CDR3 size: 15 residues. The germline CDR1 and CDR2 sequences are MNHNS and SASEGT. DNA for the CDR3: TGTGCCAGCAGTGGCCAAAGGGGCAACACCGGGGAGCTGTTTTTT. Translating it yields CASSGQRGNTGELFF.

V gene TRBV9 combines with J gene TRBJ2-6; 9 bases are a match to TRBD1. CDR3 length equals 18 residues. CDR1 SGDLS and CDR2 YYNGEE come from the germline V gene. The J segment lost 0 bases and the V segment lost 3 bases, leaving 7 bases of the junction unmatched. CDR3 nucleotides: TGTGCCAGCAGCGGCCGGGACAGGGTAAACTCTGGGGCCAACGTCCTGACTTTC. The encoded protein is CASSGRDRVNSGANVLTF.

The chain uses TRBV4-2 and TRBJ1-1; D gene ambiguous. V was trimmed by 4 bases and J by 1 base, leaving 7 bases between them. Germline CDR1 is LGHNA and CDR2 is YNFKEQ. The CDR3 is made up of 13 amino acids. The CDR3 reads CASSLSRNTEAFF. CDR3 DNA sequence: TGTGCCAGCAGCCTCTCCCGGAACACTGAAGCTTTCTTT.

CDR3 amino acids: CASSPEGPGAGQPQHF. The CDR3 DNA sequence: TGTGCCAGCTCACCTGAGGGGCCAGGGGCTGGTCAGCCCCAGCATTTT. V and J are TRBV18 and TRBJ1-5, with D perhaps TRBD1 (6 bases). This CDR3 contains 16 residues. V was trimmed by 3 bases and J by 6 bases, leaving 18 bases between them. Germline CDR1 reads KGHSH; CDR2 reads LQKENI.

This chain's CDR3 is CASSQGGQLGIYGYTF. In nucleotides, the CDR3 is TGTGCCAGCAGCCAAGGGGGACAGTTGGGGATCTATGGCTACACCTTC. The rearrangement joins TRBV14 to TRBJ1-2; the match to TRBD1 covers 7 bases. Germline CDR1 SGHDN, CDR2 FVKESK. CDR3 length: 16 residues. Losses at the gene ends were 1 base for V and 4 bases for J; bases not matched to a gene: 9.

The chain joins TRBV19 to TRBJ2-1; TRBD2 might be the D (6 bases). Germline V lookup: CDR1 LNHDA, CDR2 SQIVND (reference sequence). This CDR3 has 16 residues. Trimming removed 0 bases at V and 0 bases at J, with 9 bases between. CDR3 nucleotides: TGTGCCAGTAGTATAGATCGGCGGGGCTCCTACAATGAGCAGTTCTTC. Its protein is CASSIDRRGSYNEQFF.

The rearrangement joins TRBV28 to TRBJ2-7; D might be TRBD1 (6 bases). The germline CDR1 and CDR2 sequences are MDHEN and SYDVKM. Trimming removed 5 bases at V and 2 bases at J, with 10 bases between. The CDR3 consists of 13 residues. CDR3 nucleotides: TGTGCCAGCAGTATAACAGGGACCTACGAGCAGTACTTC. This translates into CASSITGTYEQYF.

CDR3 coding DNA: TGTGCCAGCAGTGAACCGGCAGGGTCTAGTGAGCAGTTCTTC. Amino acids: CASSEPAGSSEQFF. The chain combines TRBV6-1 with TRBJ2-1; D may be TRBD1 (5 bases). Trimming took 2 bases from V and 9 from J, leaving 14 bases between them. The CDR3 loop spans 14 amino acids. Germline CDR1 MNHNS, CDR2 SASEGT.

The V call is TRBV4-1, the J call TRBJ1-2; 10 positions match TRBD1. The germline V gene has CDR1 MGHRA and CDR2 YSYEKL. The CDR3 is made up of 15 amino acids. The V segment lost 5 bases and the J segment 13 bases; nucleotides outside the gene matches: 16. The CDR3 region is CASSKGTGAQILGTF. The CDR3 nucleotides are TGCGCCAGCAGCAAGGGGACAGGGGCCCAAATACTGGGCACCTTC.

V gene TRBV10-3 combines with J gene TRBJ2-3; 8 bases match TRBD2. This CDR3 has 14 residues. Germline V gene data show CDR1 as ENHRY and CDR2 as SYGVKD. V shed 10 bases and J 6 bases; nucleotides not matched to a gene: 12. CDR3 nucleotide sequence: TGTGCCACGGGGGCTAGCGGGTTTTCCGATACGCAGTATTTT. It encodes CATGASGFSDTQYF.

The V call is TRBV10-1, the J call TRBJ2-7, with 8 bases aligning to TRBD2. Germline V CDR1 and CDR2: WNHNN, SYGVQD (reference sequence). The V and J ends lost 10 bases and 5 bases, in that order; junction bases with no gene match: 19. The CDR3 runs 16 residues. The CDR3 sequence: CAIILKAGATPDEQYF. In nucleotides, the CDR3 is TGCGCCATCATACTTAAAGCGGGGGCCACCCCCGACGAGCAGTACTTC.

The V gene is TRBV19, the J gene TRBJ1-6, with TRBD1 matching over 7 bases. J was trimmed by 5 bases and V by 6 bases; bases with no gene match: 4. This CDR3 has 14 amino acids. Germline V gene lookup returns CDR1 LNHDA and CDR2 SQIVND (reference sequence). CDR3 bases: TGTGCCAGTAGATTCGGACAGGATAATTCACCCCTCCACTTT. Amino acid sequence: CASRFGQDNSPLHF.

The rearrangement links TRBV7-9 to TRBJ2-2, with a possible D match to TRBD2 (5 bases). Trimming took 1 base from V and 6 from J, leaving 9 bases between them. CDR1 and CDR2 from the germline V gene are SEHNR and FQNEAQ (reference sequence). CDR3 length: 14 amino acids. The CDR3 nucleotides read TGTGCCAGCAGCTTAGACCTAGCCGCCGGGGAGCTGTTTTTT. Translation: CASSLDLAAGELFF. The variable domain in full, completed from reference TRBV7-9 and TRBJ2-2, reads DTGVSQNPRHKITKRGQNVTFRCDPISEHNRLYWYRQTLGQGPEFLTYFQNEAQLEKSRLLSDRFSAERPKGSFSTLEIQRTEQGDSAMYLCASSLDLAAGELFFGEGSRLTVL.

This chain uses TRBV7-6 with TRBJ2-1; a possible D gene is TRBD2 (6 bases). The CDR3 runs 15 residues. The germline V and J ends were trimmed by 5 bases and 5 bases, with 16 bases remaining between them. The germline V gene encodes CDR1 SGHVS and CDR2 FNYEAQ. This CDR3 is CASSTDPGLNNEQFF. As DNA, the CDR3 is TGTGCCAGCAGCACAGATCCGGGACTGAACAATGAGCAGTTCTTC. Full variable domain (rest looked up from reference TRBV7-6 and TRBJ2-1): GAGVSQSPRYKVTKRGQDVALRCDPISGHVSLYWYRQALGQGPEFLTYFNYEAQQDKSGLPNDRFSAERPEGSISTLTIQRTEQRDSAMYRCASSTDPGLNNEQFFGPGTRLTVL.

V gene TRBV7-3 combines with J gene TRBJ1-1, with 7 positions matching TRBD1. CDR3 size: 14 residues. CDR1 and CDR2 (germline): SGHTA, FQGTGA. The V gene end was trimmed by 6 bases and the J gene end by 1 base; junction bases not matched to a gene: 5. The CDR3 here is CASSAGQRNTEAFF. Here the CDR3 DNA reads TGTGCCAGCAGTGCGGGACAGAGGAACACTGAAGCTTTCTTT.

The gene calls are TRBV7-3 and TRBJ2-2, with 10 bases aligning to TRBD2. Trimming cost V 4 bases and J 1 base; bases outside gene matches: 3. The germline V gene has CDR1 SGHTA and CDR2 FQGTGA. The CDR3 has 16 residues. The chain's CDR3 is CASSSVAGGNTGELFF. For the CDR3, the DNA is TGTGCCAGCAGCTCAGTAGCGGGGGGGAACACCGGGGAGCTGTTTTTT.

This chain uses TRBV5-1 with TRBJ2-3, with TRBD1 as a possible D gene (6 bases). The CDR3 contains 16 residues. The V end was cut by 1 base, the J end by 4 bases, with 16 bases between. The germline V gene encodes CDR1 SGHRS and CDR2 YFSETQ. CDR3 sequence reads: CASSLRAGDGADTQYF. The CDR3 region has the DNA TGCGCCAGCAGCTTGAGGGCAGGGGACGGCGCAGATACGCAGTATTTT.